This T cell receptor beta chain was recovered during a study of blood T cells in healthy people across ages. Broader study findings: Unsorted PBMCs ruled out conclusive naive versus antigen-experienced comparison. In long-lived donors, naive CD4+ cell counts and diversity exceeded those of aged donors. Across the age range, TCR beta diversity per million T cells fell in a roughly linear way.

PBMCs were isolated at a quantity of at least 7 million per sample. PCR was performed a second time for roughly 7 to 12 cycles using a sample-barcoded 5' primer and a J-beta primer mix. TCRdb called the 5' RACE reads again in MiXCR, with one record for every CDR3 protein. In the table there are 650,000 to 700,000 distinct CDR3 sequences, about 51% of which are singletons. Germline V gene lookup returns CDR1 SQVTM and CDR2 ANQGSEA. This CDR3 region has 13 residues. Losses at the gene ends were 3 bases for V and 6 bases for J; bases not matched to a gene: 5. This clonotype came up many times. The antigen is not known.

The chain is built from TRBV29-1 and TRBJ2-7, with 10 nucleotides matching TRBD1. The source is an elderly woman in good health. Source material: blood. CDR3 sequence: CSVDGDRGSEQYF. The CDR3 coding sequence is TGCAGCGTTGATGGGGACAGGGGAAGCGAGCAGTACTTC.